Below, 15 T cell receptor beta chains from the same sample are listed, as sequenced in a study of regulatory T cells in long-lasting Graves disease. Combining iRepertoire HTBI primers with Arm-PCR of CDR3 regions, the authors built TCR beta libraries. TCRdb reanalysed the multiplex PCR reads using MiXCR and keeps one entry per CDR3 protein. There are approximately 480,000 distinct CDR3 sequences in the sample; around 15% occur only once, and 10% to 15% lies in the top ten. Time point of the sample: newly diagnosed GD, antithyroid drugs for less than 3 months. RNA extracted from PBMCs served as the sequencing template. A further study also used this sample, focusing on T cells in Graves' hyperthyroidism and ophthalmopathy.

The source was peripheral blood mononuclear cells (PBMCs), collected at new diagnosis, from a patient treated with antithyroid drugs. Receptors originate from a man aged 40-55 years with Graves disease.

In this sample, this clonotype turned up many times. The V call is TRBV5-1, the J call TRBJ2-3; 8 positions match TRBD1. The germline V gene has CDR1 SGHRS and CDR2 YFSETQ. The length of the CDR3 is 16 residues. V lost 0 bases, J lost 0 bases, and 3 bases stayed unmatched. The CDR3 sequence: CASSLVQGASTDTQYF. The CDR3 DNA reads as TGCGCCAGCAGCTTGGTTCAGGGGGCTAGCACAGATACGCAGTATTTT.

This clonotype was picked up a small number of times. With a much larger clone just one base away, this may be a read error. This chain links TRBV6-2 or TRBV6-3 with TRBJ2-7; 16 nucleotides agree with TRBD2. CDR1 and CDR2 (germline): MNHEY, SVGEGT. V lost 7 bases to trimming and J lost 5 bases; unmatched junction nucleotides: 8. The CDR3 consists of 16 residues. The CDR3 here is CASTPGTSGRAHEQYF. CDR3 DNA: TGTGCCAGCACTCCAGGGACTAGCGGGAGGGCCCACGAGCAGTACTTC.

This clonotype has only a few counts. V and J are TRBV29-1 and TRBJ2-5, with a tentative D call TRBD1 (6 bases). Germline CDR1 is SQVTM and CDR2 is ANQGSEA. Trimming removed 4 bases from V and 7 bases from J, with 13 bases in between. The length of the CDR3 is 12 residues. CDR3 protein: CSVVGQTGTQYF. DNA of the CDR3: TGCAGCGTTGTAGGCCAGACAGGGACCCAGTACTTC.

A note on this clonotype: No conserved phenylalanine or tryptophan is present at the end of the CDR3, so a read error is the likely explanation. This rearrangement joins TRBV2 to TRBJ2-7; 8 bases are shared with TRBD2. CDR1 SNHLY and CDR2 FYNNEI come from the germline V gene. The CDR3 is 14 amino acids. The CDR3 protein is CANSPGTSSYEQYL. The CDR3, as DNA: TGTGCCAACAGTCCCGGGACTAGTAGCTACGAGCAGTACCTC.

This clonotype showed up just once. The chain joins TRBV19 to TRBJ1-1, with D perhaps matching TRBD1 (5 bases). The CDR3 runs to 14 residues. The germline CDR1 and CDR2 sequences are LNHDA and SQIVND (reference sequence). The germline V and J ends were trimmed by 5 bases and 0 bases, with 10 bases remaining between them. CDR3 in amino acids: CASSARGMNTEAFF. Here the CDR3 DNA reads TGTGCCAGTAGTGCAAGGGGAATGAACACTGAAGCTTTCTTT.

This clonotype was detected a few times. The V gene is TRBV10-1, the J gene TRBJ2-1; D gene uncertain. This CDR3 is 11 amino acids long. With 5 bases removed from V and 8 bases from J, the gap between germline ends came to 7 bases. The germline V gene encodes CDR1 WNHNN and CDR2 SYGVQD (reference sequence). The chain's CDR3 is CASSPPHEQFF. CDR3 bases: TGCGCCAGCAGTCCCCCTCATGAGCAGTTCTTC.

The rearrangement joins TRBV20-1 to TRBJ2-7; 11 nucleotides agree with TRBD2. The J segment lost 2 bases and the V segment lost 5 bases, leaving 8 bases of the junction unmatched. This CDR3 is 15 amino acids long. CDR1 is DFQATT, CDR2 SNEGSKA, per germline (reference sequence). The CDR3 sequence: CSAFNSGRVPYEQYF. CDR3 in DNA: TGCAGTGCTTTCAATAGCGGGAGGGTACCCTACGAGCAGTACTTC.

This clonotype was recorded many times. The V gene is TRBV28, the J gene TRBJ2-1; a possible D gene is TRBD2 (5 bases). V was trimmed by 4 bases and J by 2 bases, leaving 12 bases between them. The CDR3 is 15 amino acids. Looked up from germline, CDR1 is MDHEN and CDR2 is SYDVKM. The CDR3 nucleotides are TGTGCCAGCAGTTCACGGGGTTGGACCTACAATGAGCAGTTCTTC. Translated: CASSSRGWTYNEQFF.

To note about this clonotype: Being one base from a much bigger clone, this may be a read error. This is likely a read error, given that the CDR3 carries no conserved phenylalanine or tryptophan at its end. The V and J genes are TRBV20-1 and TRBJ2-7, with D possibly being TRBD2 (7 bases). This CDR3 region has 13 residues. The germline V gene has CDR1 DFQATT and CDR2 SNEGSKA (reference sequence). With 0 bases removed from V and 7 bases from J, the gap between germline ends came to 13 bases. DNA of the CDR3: TGCAGTGCTAGAGAGGGGGGGCTATGGGAGCAGTACCTC. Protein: CSAREGGLWEQYL.

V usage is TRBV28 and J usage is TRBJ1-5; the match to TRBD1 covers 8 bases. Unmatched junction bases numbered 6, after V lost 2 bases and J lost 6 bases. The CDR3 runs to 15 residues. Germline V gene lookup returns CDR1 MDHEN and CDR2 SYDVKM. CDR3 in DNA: TGTGCCAGCAGTTTACGGCAGGGGGCAATTCAGCCCCAGCATTTT. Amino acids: CASSLRQGAIQPQHF. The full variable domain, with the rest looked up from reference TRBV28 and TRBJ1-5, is DVKVTQSSRYLVKRTGEKVFLECVQDMDHENMFWYRQDPGLGLRLIYFSYDVKMKEKGDIPEGYSVSREKKERFSLILESASTNQTSMYLCASSLRQGAIQPQHFGDGTRLSIL.

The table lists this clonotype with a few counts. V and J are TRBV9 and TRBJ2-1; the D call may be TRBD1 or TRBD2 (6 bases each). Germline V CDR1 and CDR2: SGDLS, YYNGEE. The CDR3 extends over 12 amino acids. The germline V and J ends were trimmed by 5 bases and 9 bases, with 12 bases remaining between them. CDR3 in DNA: TGTGCCAGCAGGAGGGGGGCCGGTGAGCAGTTCTTC. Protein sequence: CASRRGAGEQFF.

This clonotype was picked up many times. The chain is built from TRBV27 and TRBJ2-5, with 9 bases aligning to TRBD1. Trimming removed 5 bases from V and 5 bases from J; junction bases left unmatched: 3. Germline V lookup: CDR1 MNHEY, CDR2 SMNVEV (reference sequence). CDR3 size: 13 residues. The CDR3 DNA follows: TGTGCCAGCAGTAAGGACAGGGGTGAGACCCAGTACTTC. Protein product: CASSKDRGETQYF.

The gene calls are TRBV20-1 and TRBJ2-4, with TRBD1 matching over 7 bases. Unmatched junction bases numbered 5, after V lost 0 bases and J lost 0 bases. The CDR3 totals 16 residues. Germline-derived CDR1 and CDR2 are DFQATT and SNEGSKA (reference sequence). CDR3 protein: CSARDRTGPAKNIQYF. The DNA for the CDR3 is TGCAGTGCTAGAGATCGGACAGGACCAGCCAAAAACATTCAGTACTTC.

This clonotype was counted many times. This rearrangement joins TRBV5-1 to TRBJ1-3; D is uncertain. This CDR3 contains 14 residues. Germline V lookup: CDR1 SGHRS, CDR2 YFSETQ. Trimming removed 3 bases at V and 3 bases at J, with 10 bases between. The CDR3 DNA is TGCGCCAGCAGCTCCGATTTTCGTGGAAACACCATATATTTT. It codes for CASSSDFRGNTIYF.

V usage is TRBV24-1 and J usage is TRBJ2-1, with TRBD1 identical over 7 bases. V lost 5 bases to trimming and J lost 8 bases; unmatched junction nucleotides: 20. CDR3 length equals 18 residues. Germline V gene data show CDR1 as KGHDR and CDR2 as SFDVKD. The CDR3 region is CATSGGGVRGILFDEQFF. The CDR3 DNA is TGTGCCACCAGTGGGGGTGGGGTCAGGGGGATACTTTTCGATGAGCAGTTCTTC.